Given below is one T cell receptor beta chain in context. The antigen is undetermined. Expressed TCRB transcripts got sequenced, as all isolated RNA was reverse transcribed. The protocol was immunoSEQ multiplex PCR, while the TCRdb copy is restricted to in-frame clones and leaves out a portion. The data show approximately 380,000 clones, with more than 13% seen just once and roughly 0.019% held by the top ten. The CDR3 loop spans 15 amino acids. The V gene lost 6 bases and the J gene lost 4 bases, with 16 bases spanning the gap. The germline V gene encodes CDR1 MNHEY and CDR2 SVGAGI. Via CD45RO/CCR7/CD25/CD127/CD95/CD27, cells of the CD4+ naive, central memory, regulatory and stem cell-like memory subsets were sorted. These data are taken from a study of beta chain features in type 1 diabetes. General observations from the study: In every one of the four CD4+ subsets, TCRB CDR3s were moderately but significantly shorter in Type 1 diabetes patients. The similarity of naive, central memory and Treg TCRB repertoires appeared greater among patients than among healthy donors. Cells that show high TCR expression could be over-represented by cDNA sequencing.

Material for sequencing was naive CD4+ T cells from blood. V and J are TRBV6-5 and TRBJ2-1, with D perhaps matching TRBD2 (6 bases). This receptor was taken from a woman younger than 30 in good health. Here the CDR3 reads CASRSPGRGYNEQFF. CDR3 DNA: TGTGCCAGCAGAAGTCCGGGACGGGGGTACAATGAGCAGTTCTTC.